This T cell receptor beta chain was identified during a study of blood T cell repertoires in COVID-19. After removal of 4 bases from V and 6 bases from J, the junction contained 5 bases not matched to a gene. The CDR3 runs 15 residues. Looked up from germline, CDR1 is LGHDT and CDR2 is YNNKEL (reference sequence). In the authors' methods: Counts of nucleated cells, estimated from reference gene primer amplification, were obtained. Assay: immunoSEQ multiplex PCR; the TCRdb copy retains only in-frame clones and omits some. V and J calls and clone size are as listed in that table; D and trimming were resolved from the DNA. The sample has 150,000 to 200,000 clones; 70% to 90% are singletons.

V usage is TRBV3-1 (or the pseudogene TRBV3-2) and J usage is TRBJ2-7; 14 bases align to TRBD2. The sequence came from a woman in her sixties with COVID-19, enrolled during active disease. Sequencing was done on a sample of peripheral blood. This chain's CDR3 is CASSRTSGGRGEQYF. CDR3 nucleotide sequence: TGTGCCAGCAGCCGGACTAGCGGGGGGCGGGGCGAGCAGTACTTC.